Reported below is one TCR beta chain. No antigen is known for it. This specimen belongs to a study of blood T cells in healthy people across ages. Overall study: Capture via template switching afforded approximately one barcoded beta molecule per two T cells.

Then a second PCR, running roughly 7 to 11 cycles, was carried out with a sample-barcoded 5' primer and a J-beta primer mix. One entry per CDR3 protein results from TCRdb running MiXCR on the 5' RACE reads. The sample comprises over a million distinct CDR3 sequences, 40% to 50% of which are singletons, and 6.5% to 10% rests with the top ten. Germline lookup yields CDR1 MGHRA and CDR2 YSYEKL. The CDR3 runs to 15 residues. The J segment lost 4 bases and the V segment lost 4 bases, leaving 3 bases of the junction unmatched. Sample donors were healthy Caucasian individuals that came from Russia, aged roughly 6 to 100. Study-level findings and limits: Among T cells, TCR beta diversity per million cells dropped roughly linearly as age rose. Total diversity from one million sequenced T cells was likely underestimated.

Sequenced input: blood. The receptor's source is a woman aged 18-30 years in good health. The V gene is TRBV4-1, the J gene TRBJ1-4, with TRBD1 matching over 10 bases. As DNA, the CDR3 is TGCGCCAGCAGCCGAGGACAGGGGGGTAATGAAAAACTGTTTTTT. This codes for CASSRGQGGNEKLFF.